These T cell receptor beta chains were read from a single sample in a study of cytomegalovirus exposure and HLA in healthy donors. The protocol was immunoSEQ multiplex PCR, while the TCRdb copy is restricted to in-frame clones and leaves out a portion. The sample consists of around 190,000 clones, roughly 78% of them appearing once. Sequencing was done on a sample of PBMCs. These receptor sequences come from a woman in her thirties or forties in good health and CMV-seronegative. The CDR3 runs from the conserved cysteine through the conserved F or W. D genes are given only for firm matches. Clone size is shown for a subset of rows, as once, few, many or a class of expanded clone.

D	size	V	J	DNA	CDR3
.	.	TRBV7-8	TRBJ1-1	TGTGCCAGCAGCTCCCCCCCTAGCACTGAAGCTTTCTTT	CASSSPPSTEAFF
.	few	TRBV5-6	TRBJ1-3	TGTGCCAGCAGCTGGGGTAGGGGTTCGAGCTCTGGAAACACCATATATTTT	CASSWGRGSSSGNTIYF
TRBD1	few	TRBV5-6	TRBJ1-1	TGTGCCAGCAGCTTGGTGGCCAGGGGGCGCGTAGCTGAAGCTTTCTTT	CASSLVARGRVAEAFF
TRBD2	.	TRBV7-6	TRBJ2-1	TGTGCCAGCAGCTTAGGGGCGGGGGGAGAAGAGCAGTTCTTC	CASSLGAGGEEQFF
.	few	TRBV2	TRBJ1-4	TGTGCCAGCAGTGAGTTCTCAACTAATGAAAAACTGTTTTTT	CASSEFSTNEKLFF
TRBD1	.	TRBV6-1	TRBJ1-2	TGTGCCAGCAGTGAATTAACAGGGGCGCGGGGCTACACCTTC	CASSELTGARGYTF
TRBD1	.	TRBV19	TRBJ1-1	TGTGCCAGTAGTTTCTCCAACAGGGGGGGCACTGAAGCTTTCTTT	CASSFSNRGGTEAFF
.	.	TRBV7-6	TRBJ2-7	TGTGCCAGCAGTCGCACAGGGAGCTCCTACGAGCAGTACTTC	CASSRTGSSYEQYF
TRBD2	few	TRBV4-1	TRBJ2-3	TGCGCCAGCAGCCCCAGGGATAGCGGGGGGTTCGGGGGCACAGATACGCAGTATTTT	CASSPRDSGGFGGTDTQYF
.	once	TRBV19	TRBJ2-1	TGTGCCAGTAGTATAGATCTTGACCCGAGGGACAATGAGCAGTTCTTC	CASSIDLDPRDNEQFF
.	.	TRBV9	TRBJ2-3	TGTGCCAGCAGCGCTACTAGCCGGGGGAGCACAGATACGCAGTATTTT	CASSATSRGSTDTQYF
.	.	TRBV27	TRBJ2-3	TGTGCCAGCAGCCCTAGCACAGATACGCAGTATTTT	CASSPSTDTQYF
.	.	TRBV11-2	TRBJ1-2	TGTGCCAGCAGCTTAGGAGGGGGTAACTATGGCTACACCTTC	CASSLGGGNYGYTF
.	.	TRBV7-2	TRBJ2-7	TGTGCCAGCAGCTTAGGGCGGAGCTCCTACGAGCAGTACTTC	CASSLGRSSYEQYF
.	.	TRBV27	TRBJ2-3	TGTGCCAGCACCCTAACGCCCACCACAGATACGCAGTATTTT	CASTLTPTTDTQYF
.	.	TRBV2	TRBJ1-1	TGTGCCAGCATCCCGGGGGGCGGCTCTGAAGCTTTCTTT	CASIPGGGSEAFF
TRBD1	.	TRBV5-1	TRBJ1-2	TGCGCCAGCAGCCCTCGGACAGGGGAATGGGGCTACACCTTC	CASSPRTGEWGYTF
.	.	TRBV13	TRBJ1-1	TGTGCCAGCAGCTTCCAAAACACTGAAGCTTTCTTT	CASSFQNTEAFF
.	.	TRBV5-6	TRBJ1-1	TGTGCCAGCAGCTTTAGCGACGGGGACACTGAAGCTTTCTTT	CASSFSDGDTEAFF
.	.	TRBV5-1	TRBJ1-5	TGCGCCAGCAGCTTGGACGGTGGGGCCAATCAGCCCCAGCATTTT	CASSLDGGANQPQHF
TRBD1	.	TRBV6-6	TRBJ1-2	TGTGCCAGCAGTTCCGGACAGGCGGGGTTCGGCTACACCTTC	CASSSGQAGFGYTF
TRBD1	few	TRBV6-5	TRBJ2-7	TGTGCCAGCAGAACGGGACAGGCGCCTTACGAGCAGTACTTC	CASRTGQAPYEQYF
TRBD2	.	TRBV9	TRBJ2-3	TGTGCCAGCAATAACCCGCGGGGGGGAACCTGGAGAACAGATACGCAGTATTTT	CASNNPRGGTWRTDTQYF
.	.	TRBV5-1	TRBJ2-3	TGCGCCAGCAGCTTGGGTTTACTCCAAGGCACAGATACGCAGTATTTT	CASSLGLLQGTDTQYF
.	.	TRBV6-6	TRBJ2-2	TGTGCCAGCAGTTCGGGAGCTGACGGGGAGCTGTTTTTT	CASSSGADGELFF
TRBD1	few	TRBV6-1	TRBJ1-4	TGTGCCAGCAGTGAAATGACAGGGGGAAATGAAAAACTGTTTTTT	CASSEMTGGNEKLFF
TRBD2	.	TRBV7-2	TRBJ2-1	TGTGCCAGCAGCGCCGGGACTAGCGGCTACAATGAGCAGTTCTTC	CASSAGTSGYNEQFF
.	.	TRBV5-1	TRBJ1-6	TGCGCCAGCAGCTTGAGGCAGGATGACCGTTCACCCCTCCACTTT	CASSLRQDDRSPLHF
TRBD2	.	TRBV2	TRBJ2-1	TGTGCCAGCTCAGCCGGACTAGCGGGGAATGAGCAGTTCTTC	CASSAGLAGNEQFF
TRBD1	few	TRBV10-3	TRBJ2-6	TGTGCCATCAGTGATCTGACAGGGCGGGCCAACGTCCTGACTTTC	CAISDLTGRANVLTF
TRBD1	.	TRBV27	TRBJ1-1	TGTGCCAGCAGTTTATCGAAAGACAGGGGCTCTATGAACACTGAAGCTTTCTTT	CASSLSKDRGSMNTEAFF